Listed below are T cell receptor beta chains from one sample, sequenced in a study of T cell responses to AZD1222 COVID-19 vaccine. TCRdb keeps only in-frame clones here, not all; method: immunoSEQ multiplex PCR. The table lists 100,000 to 150,000 clones, 90% of them singletons. The material sequenced was peripheral blood, taken 28 days after the second dose of the MenACWY control vaccine. Receptors were obtained from an adult who received the MenACWY meningococcal vaccine as a control. CDR3s include the opening cysteine and the closing phenylalanine or tryptophan. Fields, in order: V gene, CDR3 protein.

v_call: TRBV10-1; cdr3_aa: CASSVAMNTEAFF
v_call: TRBV27; cdr3_aa: CASSYRGSATLHF
v_call: TRBV5-5; cdr3_aa: CAIQRYPGPGAGEQFF
v_call: TRBV19; cdr3_aa: CASSTPTGTGDSPLHF
v_call: TRBV29-1; cdr3_aa: CSVRTGANYGYTF
v_call: TRBV27; cdr3_aa: CAISGGTSTDTQYF
v_call: TRBV19; cdr3_aa: CASSLRDVNEQFF
v_call: TRBV12-3/TRBV12-4; cdr3_aa: CASSWGQGMAIYF
v_call: TRBV11-2; cdr3_aa: CASSLGRNAKNIQYF
v_call: TRBV6-6; cdr3_aa: CASTQTGAAEAFF
v_call: TRBV21-1; cdr3_aa: CASSKGSSRGGQPQHF
v_call: TRBV5-1; cdr3_aa: CASSLTSGGAVRTDTQYF
v_call: TRBV7-2; cdr3_aa: CASSLSPRKDTQYF
v_call: TRBV19; cdr3_aa: CASNYGQGTSGGTDTQYF
v_call: TRBV30; cdr3_aa: CAWGLGSGANVLTF
v_call: TRBV5-1; cdr3_aa: CASSLVGSDSPLHF
v_call: TRBV11-2; cdr3_aa: CASSLGAQDAGLEKLFF
v_call: TRBV3-1/TRBV3-2; cdr3_aa: CASSPPLGRTGELFF
v_call: TRBV19; cdr3_aa: CASSIDQFSGRGYNEQFF
v_call: TRBV12-3/TRBV12-4; cdr3_aa: CASSFHGFYEQYF
v_call: TRBV5-1; cdr3_aa: CASSLDLNQPQHF
v_call: TRBV7-9; cdr3_aa: CASSGDSLYQETQYF
v_call: TRBV11-3; cdr3_aa: CASSRDRDMQYF
v_call: TRBV5-4; cdr3_aa: CASSWVGSGGYTF
v_call: TRBV18; cdr3_aa: CASSPTSGGTGELFF
v_call: TRBV10-3; cdr3_aa: CAISEVSSSGNTIYF
v_call: TRBV7-9; cdr3_aa: CASSQGLAQETQYF
v_call: TRBV4-1; cdr3_aa: CASSYFAGGISYGYTF
v_call: TRBV28; cdr3_aa: CASSSGTGGARNTGELFF
v_call: TRBV7-9; cdr3_aa: CASRTSGVGNNEQFF
v_call: TRBV28; cdr3_aa: CASPPPNSGAGLTDTQYF
v_call: TRBV29-1; cdr3_aa: CSVETTGRRETQYF
v_call: TRBV2; cdr3_aa: CASSLAGYTDTQYF
v_call: TRBV9; cdr3_aa: CASSTLADEQFF
v_call: TRBV6-5; cdr3_aa: CASSSTVKTNYGYTF
v_call: TRBV7-7; cdr3_aa: CASSQHRDSYEQYF
v_call: TRBV6-5; cdr3_aa: CASSRTYSNQPQHF
v_call: TRBV12-3/TRBV12-4; cdr3_aa: CASISQGAFGYTF
v_call: TRBV7-8; cdr3_aa: CASSSTETNQPQHF
v_call: TRBV5-6; cdr3_aa: CASSLGRDQPQHF
v_call: TRBV3-1/TRBV3-2; cdr3_aa: CASSQVGGRGSPLHF
v_call: TRBV7-2; cdr3_aa: CASSSRSINEQFF
v_call: TRBV18; cdr3_aa: CASSQTGVGTEAFF
v_call: TRBV11-3; cdr3_aa: CASSLAAGRGSYNEQFF
v_call: TRBV2; cdr3_aa: CASSGMGLFGANVLTF
v_call: TRBV5-6; cdr3_aa: CASSLGLIGNTIYF
v_call: TRBV29-1; cdr3_aa: CSVDSWDRVQGDTQYF
v_call: TRBV4-1; cdr3_aa: CASSQEGRAGVGEQFF
v_call: TRBV6-1; cdr3_aa: CASSEAGRGDYGYTF
v_call: TRBV29-1; cdr3_aa: CSASIGGSSYEQYF
v_call: TRBV24-1; cdr3_aa: CATSDLGTGDQPQHF
v_call: TRBV5-5; cdr3_aa: CASRGIGRTGGTEAFF
v_call: TRBV7-3; cdr3_aa: CASSSPDRFSDTQYF
v_call: TRBV6-1; cdr3_aa: CASSEQGRDEKLFF
v_call: TRBV4-3; cdr3_aa: CASSEESGTPGELFF